This T cell receptor (beta chain) was obtained from a study of long-term antiretroviral therapy in people with HIV. V lost 0 bases, J lost 9 bases, and 11 bases stayed unmatched. This CDR3 has 16 amino acids. The V gene's germline CDR1 is SGDLS and CDR2 YYNGEE. They ran version v3.0 of the immunoSEQ assay at survey level. The table came from immunoSEQ multiplex PCR; TCRdb's copy has only in-frame clones and leaves some out. The sample has approximately 24,000 clones, roughly 96% seen once; the top ten hold approximately 2.2%. Broader study findings: Collection of the blood took place between about 2003 and 2017. The ART regimens in use then may have been less effective than current ones. HIV repertoires covered narrower CDR3 length ranges than controls did.

Per individual, the PBMC samples numbered at least one pre-ART and at least two post-ART. Participants with HIV, all of them, were treated in the United States. About this clone: Antigen specificity is unknown.

This sequence joins TRBV9 and TRBJ2-1; 8 nucleotides match TRBD2. This sample comprised unsorted PBMCs, obtained 4.9 years after starting antiretroviral therapy. This sequence originates from a woman aged 50 to 60 with HIV. DNA of the CDR3: TGTGCCAGCAGCGTAGGGGGACTAGAGCTCCTCGGTGAGCAGTTCTTC. Protein: CASSVGGLELLGEQFF.